Here is one T cell receptor beta chain with its context. Sequencing used immunoSEQ multiplex PCR; TCRdb keeps in-frame clones, though not all of them. The repertoire includes approximately 92,000 clones, 80% of them detected once, and around 5.4% sits in the top ten. This record comes from a study of glioma-infiltrating T cells after dendritic cell vaccination. Turning to the study itself: Dendritic cell vaccine was injected intradermally three times, biweekly.

The ends were cut back, 7 bases at V and 4 bases at J, with 4 bases in the middle. Germline values: CDR1 SQVTM, CDR2 ANQGSEA. CDR3 length: 9 residues. Time point described: after dendritic cell vaccination, including at tumor progression/relapse. The sample consisted of blood, taken after dendritic cell vaccination. This TCR was recovered from a human donor with glioblastoma. The gene calls are TRBV29-1 and TRBJ1-2; D is unclear. The CDR3 loop is CSESYGYTF. The CDR3 DNA follows: TGCAGCGAGAGCTATGGCTACACCTTC.